This passage covers 7 T cell receptor beta chains from one sample sequenced in a study of cytomegalovirus exposure and HLA in healthy donors. Researchers ran the PCR with 60 Vbeta and 13 Jbeta primers. The data were produced by immunoSEQ multiplex PCR, yet TCRdb's version contains in-frame clones alone and is incomplete. The sample comprises roughly 170,000 clones, around three quarters of which are singletons, and 1.5% to 2% rests with the top ten. Sequenced input: PBMCs. All receptors come from a woman in her thirties in good health and CMV-seronegative.

The J gene is TRBJ2-1, the V gene TRBV7-6; D may be TRBD2 (6 bases). Germline-derived CDR1 and CDR2 are SGHVS and FNYEAQ. The CDR3 runs to 15 residues. V was cut by 3 bases and J by 5 bases, with 14 bases left in between. This CDR3 reads CASSLMGGRNNEQFF. In DNA form, the CDR3 reads TGTGCCAGCAGCTTGATGGGGGGACGGAACAATGAGCAGTTCTTC.

This clone was recorded a few times. J is TRBJ2-1 and V is TRBV6-1, with TRBD2 as a possible D gene (7 bases). Deletions cut 2 bases from V and 4 bases from J, with 15 bases between. CDR1 is MNHNS, CDR2 SASEGT, per germline. The CDR3 spans 16 residues. The CDR3 DNA reads TGTGCCAGCAGTGAATTCCGCGGGGGCTTATACAATGAGCAGTTCTTC. Translation gives CASSEFRGGLYNEQFF.

The chain is built from TRBV29-1 and TRBJ2-5; D perhaps matches TRBD1 (5 bases). The DNA matches TRBJ2-7 better at its end, which makes the J call doubtful. This CDR3 has 13 amino acids. CDR1 SQVTM and CDR2 ANQGSEA come from the germline V gene. DNA of the CDR3: TGCAGCGTTGTATACGGACAAACCTACGAGCAGTACTTC. Its translation is CSVVYGQTYEQYF.

The V and J genes are TRBV29-1 and TRBJ1-4; D gene unclear. The germline V gene has CDR1 SQVTM and CDR2 ANQGSEA. The CDR3 consists of 13 residues. V was pared by 6 bases and J by 0 bases, with 8 bases between. CDR3 nucleotides: TGCAGCGTCGCAGGCACAACTAATGAAAAACTGTTTTTT. Its protein is CSVAGTTNEKLFF.

The chain links TRBV7-2 to TRBJ1-2; no reliable D call. Per the germline V gene, CDR1 is SGHTA and CDR2 is FQGNSA. The CDR3 is 17 amino acids. V was shortened by 2 bases and J by 3 bases, with 19 bases between the two germline ends. The CDR3 coding sequence is TGTGCCAGCAGCTTATTGGGTGTGGAGACTCTTTACTATGGCTACACCTTC. Its translation: CASSLLGVETLYYGYTF.

The V and J genes are TRBV30 and TRBJ2-5; 7 bases are shared with TRBD2. V lost 4 bases and J lost 3; bases outside the gene matches: 8. Germline V gene sequence: CDR1 GTSNPN, CDR2 SVGIG (reference sequence). This CDR3 has 14 amino acids. The CDR3 reads CAWTGGLREETQYF. In DNA, the CDR3 is TGTGCCTGGACGGGGGGATTGCGGGAAGAGACCCAGTACTTC.

Worth noting for this clone: Other nucleotide sequences from this sample produce the same CDR3. The DNA for the CDR3 is TGTGCCAGCAGTTACTCAGGGGGACAGTACTTC. This translates into CASSYSGGQYF. The chain combines TRBV6-5 with TRBJ2-7; a possible D gene is TRBD1 (6 bases). Germline V gene lookup returns CDR1 MNHEY and CDR2 SVGAGI. V lost 0 bases to trimming and J lost 10 bases, with 7 bases between them. The CDR3 is made up of 11 amino acids.